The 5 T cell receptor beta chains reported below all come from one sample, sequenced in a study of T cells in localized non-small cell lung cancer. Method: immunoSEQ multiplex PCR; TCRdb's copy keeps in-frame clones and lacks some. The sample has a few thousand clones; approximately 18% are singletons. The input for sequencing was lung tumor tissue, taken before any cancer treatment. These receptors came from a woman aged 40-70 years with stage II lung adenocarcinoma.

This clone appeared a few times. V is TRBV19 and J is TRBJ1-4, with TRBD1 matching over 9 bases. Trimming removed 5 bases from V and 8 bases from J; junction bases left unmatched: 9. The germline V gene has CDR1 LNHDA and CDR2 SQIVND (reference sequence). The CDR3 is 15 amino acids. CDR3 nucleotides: TGTGCCAGTAGTGAGGACGGGACAGGGCGGGAAAAACTGTTTTTT. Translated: CASSEDGTGREKLFF.

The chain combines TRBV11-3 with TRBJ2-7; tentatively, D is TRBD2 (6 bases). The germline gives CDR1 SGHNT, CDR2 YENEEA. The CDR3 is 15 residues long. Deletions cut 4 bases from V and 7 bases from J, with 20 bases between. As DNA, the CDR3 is TGTGCCAGCAGCTCAGGAGGGACTCGCGGGTTGGAGCAGTACTTC. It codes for CASSSGGTRGLEQYF.

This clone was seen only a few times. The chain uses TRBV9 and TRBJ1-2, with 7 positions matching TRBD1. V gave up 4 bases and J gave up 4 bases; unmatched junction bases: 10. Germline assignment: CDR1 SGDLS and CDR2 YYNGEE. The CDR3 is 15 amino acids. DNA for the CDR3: TGTGCCAGCAGCTCCGCTGACCAGGGGGGCTATGGCTACACCTTC. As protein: CASSSADQGGYGYTF.

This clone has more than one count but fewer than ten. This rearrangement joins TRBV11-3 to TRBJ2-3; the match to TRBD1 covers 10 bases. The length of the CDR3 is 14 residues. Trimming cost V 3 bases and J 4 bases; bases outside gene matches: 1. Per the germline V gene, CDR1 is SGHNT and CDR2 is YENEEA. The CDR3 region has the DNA TGTGCCAGCAGCTTCGGGACAGGGGCAGATACGCAGTATTTT. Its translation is CASSFGTGADTQYF.

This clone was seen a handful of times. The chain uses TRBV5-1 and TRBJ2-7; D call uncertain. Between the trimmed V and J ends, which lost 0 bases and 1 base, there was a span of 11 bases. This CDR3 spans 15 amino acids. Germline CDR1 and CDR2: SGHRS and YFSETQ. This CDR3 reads CASSLVFGQSYEQYF. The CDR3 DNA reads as TGCGCCAGCAGCTTGGTTTTTGGGCAGTCCTACGAGCAGTACTTC.